What follows are 25 T cell receptor beta chains derived from one specimen sequenced in a study of control samples from healthy donors and cancer patients. Libraries were prepared by immunoSEQ multiplex PCR; TCRdb keeps only in-frame clonotypes and omits some of them. Found here are tens of thousands of clones, approximately 84% of them singletons; the top ten hold approximately 38%. Sample: PBMCs. These receptors came from a man between 65 and 80 years old with lung cancer.

This chain uses TRBV12-3 or TRBV12-4 with TRBJ2-3; D remains unclear. Trimming shortened V by 3 bases and J by 4 bases, and 5 bases separated the two germline ends. The CDR3 contains 12 residues. The CDR3 protein is CASSFSPDTQYF. The CDR3 DNA sequence: TGTGCCAGCAGTTTCAGTCCAGATACGCAGTATTTT.

The chain links TRBV6-5 to TRBJ1-1; the D gene is possibly TRBD1 (5 bases). V was cut by 2 bases and J by 3 bases, with 16 bases left in between. Germline V CDR1 and CDR2: MNHEY, SVGAGI. This CDR3 spans 16 amino acids. Here the CDR3 DNA reads TGTGCCAGCAGTTACAGGGGAGTGCATTCCGACACTGAAGCTTTCTTT. Protein product: CASSYRGVHSDTEAFF.

The chain has TRBV5-6 and TRBJ1-3, with D unclear. CDR1 is SGHDT and CDR2 is YYEEEE in the germline V gene. This CDR3 region has 11 residues. V lost 2 bases and J 6 bases, leaving 3 bases between the germline ends. Written as DNA, the CDR3 is TGTGCCAGCAGCTTAGTAAACACCATATATTTT. Protein product: CASSLVNTIYF.

This sequence joins TRBV6-1 and TRBJ2-7; a weak D match, TRBD2 (6 bases). V dropped 0 bases and J dropped 4 bases, with 10 bases sitting between them. CDR3 length equals 14 residues. In germline, CDR1 is MNHNS, CDR2 SASEGT. CDR3 bases: TGTGCCAGCAGTGAAGCTCACGGGAGATACGAGCAGTACTTC. Protein product: CASSEAHGRYEQYF.

The chain employs TRBV6-4 and TRBJ2-6; 7 nucleotides agree with TRBD2. CDR3 size: 17 residues. Germline V gene lookup returns CDR1 MRHNA and CDR2 SNTAGT. The J segment lost 2 bases and the V segment lost 2 bases, leaving 6 bases of the junction unmatched. The CDR3 is CASSDTQAGAGANVLTF. The CDR3 DNA sequence: TGTGCCAGCAGTGACACCCAGGCGGGGGCTGGGGCCAACGTCCTGACTTTC.

This clone has more than one count but fewer than ten. V is TRBV5-5 and J is TRBJ1-2, with D perhaps matching TRBD1 (6 bases). CDR1 and CDR2 (germline): SGHKS, YYEKEE (reference sequence). There are 14 residues in the CDR3. The V end lost 1 base, the J end lost 10 bases, and 17 bases lay between the germline ends. The CDR3: CASSLRDTRVDYTF. CDR3 sequence (DNA): TGTGCCAGCAGCTTGAGGGACACTCGTGTGGACTACACCTTC.

The J gene is TRBJ2-1, the V gene TRBV7-8; 9 nucleotides agree with TRBD2. This CDR3 has 15 amino acids. Germline values: CDR1 SGHVS, CDR2 FQNEAQ. Trimming cost V 5 bases and J 3 bases; bases outside gene matches: 5. The CDR3, as DNA: TGTGCCAGCAGCACAACTAGCGGGCACTACAATGAGCAGTTCTTC. Amino acid sequence: CASSTTSGHYNEQFF.

V usage is TRBV7-8 and J usage is TRBJ2-7, with 11 bases fitting TRBD1. The CDR3 has 18 residues. After removal of 2 bases from V and 2 bases from J, the junction contained 11 bases not matched to a gene. CDR1 and CDR2 from the germline V gene are SGHVS and FQNEAQ. In DNA, the CDR3 is TGTGCCAGCAGCTTATCCCCGCCGGGACAGGGGGTTACCTACGAGCAGTACTTC. Amino acid sequence: CASSLSPPGQGVTYEQYF.

The chain combines TRBV19 with TRBJ1-3, with unresolved D. Trimming shortened V by 1 base and J by 0 bases, and 4 bases separated the two germline ends. The CDR3 extends over 14 amino acids. Germline CDR1 is LNHDA and CDR2 is SQIVND (reference sequence). The CDR3 here is CASSIVSSGNTIYF. DNA for the CDR3: TGTGCCAGTAGTATAGTGAGCTCTGGAAACACCATATATTTT.

J is TRBJ2-5 and V is TRBV11-3; unclear D gene. Trimming left V 1 base short and J 7 bases short, with 10 bases between. The germline gives CDR1 SGHNT, CDR2 YENEEA. This CDR3 comprises 13 residues. Written as DNA, the CDR3 is TGTGCCAGCAGCTTAGGATCTACGGGGACCCAGTACTTC. This translates into CASSLGSTGTQYF. The full variable domain, rest sourced from reference TRBV11-3 and TRBJ2-5, is EAGVVQSPRYKIIEKKQPVAFWCNPISGHNTLYWYLQNLGQGPELLIRYENEEAVDDSQLPKDRFSAERLKGVDSTLKIQPAELGDSAVYLCASSLGSTGTQYFGPGTRLLVL.

The genes are TRBV5-1 and TRBJ1-6, with D maybe TRBD1 (5 bases). V was shortened by 4 bases and J by 1 base, with 12 bases between the two germline ends. Germline CDR1 is SGHRS and CDR2 is YFSETQ. The CDR3 covers 16 residues. The CDR3: CASSLGGTSYNSPLHF. CDR3 in DNA: TGCGCCAGCAGCCTGGGGGGAACATCCTATAATTCACCCCTCCACTTT.

This chain uses TRBV28 with TRBJ1-3, with 7 nucleotides matching TRBD1. The ends lost 6 bases at V and 0 bases at J; junction bases unmatched: 5. The V gene's germline CDR1 is MDHEN and CDR2 SYDVKM. This CDR3 comprises 15 residues. In DNA, the CDR3 is TGTGCCAGCAGGCACGGGACAGCCTCTGGAAACACCATATATTTT. Its protein product is CASRHGTASGNTIYF.

CDR3 DNA sequence: TGTGCCACCAAAACAGTCTGGCGAGCCTCCTACGAGCAGTACTTC. Its translation: CATKTVWRASYEQYF. This chain connects TRBV24-1 to TRBJ2-7; D unclear. Looked up from germline, CDR1 is KGHDR and CDR2 is SFDVKD. The V gene lost 8 bases and the J gene lost 0 bases, with 16 bases spanning the gap. The CDR3 totals 15 residues.

The chain couples TRBV9 to TRBJ2-2, with D perhaps TRBD1 (6 bases). Germline CDR1 SGDLS, CDR2 YYNGEE. V was shortened by 1 base and J by 6 bases, with 7 bases between the two germline ends. There are 13 residues in the CDR3. This CDR3 reads CASSVQGSGELFF. The CDR3 DNA follows: TGTGCCAGCAGCGTACAGGGGTCCGGGGAGCTGTTTTTT.

The rearrangement joins TRBV24-1 to TRBJ2-3; D is uncertain. The V end lost 5 bases, the J end lost 3 bases, and 11 bases lay between the germline ends. CDR3 length: 14 amino acids. Per the germline V gene, CDR1 is KGHDR and CDR2 is SFDVKD. The CDR3 sequence is CATSGNSPTDTQYF. The DNA for the CDR3 is TGTGCCACCAGTGGGAACAGTCCAACAGATACGCAGTATTTT.

This clone was picked up a small number of times. The chain couples TRBV11-2 to TRBJ2-6; D possibly matches TRBD1 or TRBD2 (5 bases each). In germline, CDR1 is SGHAT, CDR2 FQNNGV. Deletions cut 4 bases from V and 1 base from J, with 20 bases between. The CDR3 contains 19 residues. As DNA, the CDR3 is TGTGCCAGCAGCTCTTACTCTGGGACCGCGGGTTCTGGGGCCAACGTCCTGACTTTC. It encodes CASSSYSGTAGSGANVLTF.

This chain links TRBV28 with TRBJ1-6; D is perhaps TRBD1 (5 bases). Trimming took off 8 bases at V and 0 bases at J, with 14 bases between the two ends. The CDR3 has 16 residues. In germline, CDR1 is MDHEN, CDR2 SYDVKM. CDR3: CASARDPSSYNSPLHF. The CDR3 nucleotides read TGTGCCAGCGCAAGGGACCCAAGCTCCTATAATTCACCCCTCCACTTT. Filled out from reference TRBV28 and TRBJ1-6, the complete variable domain reads DVKVTQSSRYLVKRTGEKVFLECVQDMDHENMFWYRQDPGLGLRLIYFSYDVKMKEKGDIPEGYSVSREKKERFSLILESASTNQTSMYLCASARDPSSYNSPLHFGNGTRLTVT.

This chain joins TRBV20-1 and TRBJ1-2; D is possibly TRBD1 (5 bases). Germline lookup yields CDR1 DFQATT and CDR2 SNEGSKA (reference sequence). The germline V and J ends were trimmed by 6 bases and 12 bases, with 17 bases remaining between them. CDR3 length: 11 amino acids. For the CDR3, the DNA is TGCAGTGCCAGAACGGGGAGGGACCACACCTTC. It translates to CSARTGRDHTF.

The CDR3 is CASTLDRERGANTQYF. The CDR3, as DNA: TGCGCCAGCACCCTAGACAGGGAACGAGGTGCGAATACGCAGTATTTT. The chain combines TRBV5-1 with TRBJ2-3; 7 positions agree with TRBD1. Germline values: CDR1 SGHRS, CDR2 YFSETQ. This CDR3 has 16 residues. V was clipped by 6 bases and J by 7 bases; unmatched bases: 17.

This clone was picked up a small number of times. The genes are TRBV14 and TRBJ2-3, with 8 bases matching TRBD2. The CDR3 is made up of 15 amino acids. Germline CDR1 is SGHDN and CDR2 is FVKESK. The V and J ends lost 3 bases and 6 bases, in that order; junction bases with no gene match: 8. CDR3 region: CASSQRRGGLDTQYF. CDR3 in DNA: TGTGCCAGCAGCCAGAGACGGGGGGGCCTGGATACGCAGTATTTT.

This clone occurred once. CDR3 sequence: CASSPRGSTSYEQYF. CDR3 DNA: TGTGCCAGCTCACCACGGGGCTCCACTTCCTACGAGCAGTACTTC. V is TRBV18 and J is TRBJ2-7; TRBD1 might be the D (5 bases). This CDR3 spans 15 amino acids. The V gene's germline CDR1 is KGHSH and CDR2 LQKENI. V was shortened by 1 base and J by 1 base, with 11 bases between the two germline ends.

The chain links TRBV6-6 to TRBJ2-7, with D uncertain. This CDR3 region has 14 residues. From germline, CDR1 is MNHNY and CDR2 SVGAGI (reference sequence). V was trimmed by 7 bases and J by 0 bases, leaving 13 bases between them. The CDR3 nucleotides are TGTGCCAGCATCGACTCTAGGTACTCCTACGAGCAGTACTTC. It is translated as CASIDSRYSYEQYF.

The chain links TRBV19 to TRBJ2-5, with TRBD2 matching over 8 bases. Germline V gene lookup returns CDR1 LNHDA and CDR2 SQIVND (reference sequence). V shed 4 bases, J shed 1 base, and the junction held 5 bases outside the gene matches. CDR3 length equals 15 residues. In DNA form, the CDR3 reads TGTGCCAGTAGTACGGGGGGGGGACTCCAAGAGACCCAGTACTTC. It encodes CASSTGGGLQETQYF.

The rearrangement joins TRBV3-1 (or the pseudogene TRBV3-2) to TRBJ2-2; 8 bases agree with TRBD1. J gave up 0 bases and V 2 bases, and 2 bases lay outside the gene matches. This CDR3 comprises 16 residues. Germline CDR1 and CDR2: LGHDT and YNNKEL (reference sequence). The CDR3 here is CASSQSTGANTGELFF. DNA for the CDR3: TGTGCCAGCAGCCAATCGACAGGGGCGAACACCGGGGAGCTGTTTTTT.

The rearrangement links TRBV4-1 to TRBJ1-5, with D tentatively TRBD1 (6 bases). V was trimmed by 6 bases and J by 2 bases, leaving 14 bases between them. The CDR3 is made up of 15 amino acids. CDR1 MGHRA and CDR2 YSYEKL come from the germline V gene. The chain's CDR3 is CASRNGGAGNQPQHF. The CDR3 nucleotides are TGCGCCAGCAGGAACGGGGGGGCGGGCAATCAGCCCCAGCATTTT.